This passage covers 18 T cell receptor beta chains from one sample sequenced in a study of shared clonotypes between healthy human individuals. Assay: immunoSEQ multiplex PCR; the TCRdb copy retains only in-frame clones and omits some. The sample contains about 1.1 million clones, approximately 80% of which appear only once. Specimen: memory CD4+ T cells from PBMCs. Subset indicated: CD45RA-negative fraction. The origin of the receptors is a young man in good health. Some clones in this sample may be carry-over from other donors' samples.

Points on this clone: Other nucleotide sequences in the sample specify the same CDR3. The chain employs TRBV4-2 and TRBJ2-2; no clear D. Per the germline V gene, CDR1 is LGHNA and CDR2 is YNFKEQ. The CDR3 length is 14 residues. The V end was cut by 0 bases, the J end by 1 base, with 3 bases between. The CDR3 here is CASSQDWNTGELFF. The CDR3 DNA is TGTGCCAGCAGCCAAGACTGGAACACCGGGGAGCTGTTTTTT.

Note on this clone: Other DNA variants within this sample encode the same CDR3. CDR3 coding DNA: TGCAGCGTTCGCAACACCGGGGAGCTGTTTTTT. Its translation is CSVRNTGELFF. The gene calls are TRBV29-1 and TRBJ2-2; D is unresolved. Trimming cost V 5 bases and J 2 bases, with 3 bases left between them. Germline lookup yields CDR1 SQVTM and CDR2 ANQGSEA. The CDR3 runs to 11 residues.

The count of this clone is one. The chain uses TRBV7-9 and TRBJ2-5, with a possible D match to TRBD2 (6 bases). The CDR3 runs 15 residues. CDR1 is SEHNR and CDR2 is FQNEAQ in the germline V gene (reference sequence). V gave up 2 bases and J gave up 5 bases, with 15 bases separating them. CDR3 DNA sequence: TGTGCCAGCAGCTTACCTCTAGCGACAAGTGAGACCCAGTACTTC. It translates to CASSLPLATSETQYF.

This clone was seen once. This chain joins TRBV11-2 and TRBJ1-1; D is unresolved. The CDR3 runs 16 residues. Germline-derived CDR1 and CDR2 are SGHAT and FQNNGV. V was pared by 8 bases and J by 6 bases, with 25 bases between. The chain's CDR3 is CASLPYASGKGSEAFF. The CDR3 DNA is TGTGCCAGCCTCCCTTACGCTTCGGGGAAAGGGTCTGAAGCTTTCTTT.

The CDR3 DNA reads TGCAGCGTTGAAGATAGTAAAGGGTTTGCGGCCGAAGCGGAGACCCAGTACTTC. Protein: CSVEDSKGFAAEAETQYF. The V call is TRBV29-1, the J call TRBJ2-5; D gene unclear. V was pared by 0 bases and J by 5 bases, with 25 bases between. Germline loops: CDR1 SQVTM, CDR2 ANQGSEA. The CDR3 has 18 amino acids.

The genes are TRBV5-1 and TRBJ1-6; no clear D. V dropped 0 bases and J dropped 13 bases, with 11 bases sitting between them. Looked up from germline, CDR1 is SGHRS and CDR2 is YFSETQ. This CDR3 has 13 amino acids. CDR3 in amino acids: CASSLAEFLPLHF. As DNA, the CDR3 is TGCGCCAGCAGCTTGGCCGAGTTCCTTCCCCTCCACTTT.

This clone appeared once. V is TRBV21-1 and J is TRBJ1-4. TRBV21-1 is shown as a pseudogene. The CDR3 length is 23 residues. CDR3 nucleotides: TGTGCCAGCAGCAAACTCTCGGCCCGACCGGAGATTGGGGGTAAGATGACTAATGAAAAACTGTTTTTT. Its translation: CASSKLSARPEIGGKMTNEKLFF.

V usage is TRBV30 and J usage is TRBJ1-1, with TRBD1 matching 7 bases. Per the germline V gene, CDR1 is GTSNPN and CDR2 is SVGIG (reference sequence). The CDR3 has 13 amino acids. V lost 8 bases to trimming and J lost 0 bases; unmatched junction nucleotides: 6. CDR3 coding DNA: TGTGCCCGACAGGGCGGGATGAACACTGAAGCTTTCTTT. Translating it yields CARQGGMNTEAFF. Full variable domain (rest looked up from reference TRBV30 and TRBJ1-1): SQTIHQWPATLVQPVGSPLSLECTVEGTSNPNLYWYRQAAGRGLQLLFYSVGIGQISSEVPQNLSASRPQDRQFILSSKKLLLSDSGFYLCARQGGMNTEAFFGQGTRLTVV.

The chain uses TRBV30 and TRBJ2-1, with 10 bases identical to TRBD2. Trimming removed 2 bases from V and 8 bases from J; junction bases left unmatched: 12. Germline lookup yields CDR1 GTSNPN and CDR2 SVGIG (reference sequence). The CDR3 covers 16 residues. The CDR3 coding sequence is TGTGCCTGGAGTTTAGGGCTAGCGGGAGTAAAGGATGAGCAGTTCTTC. Amino acid sequence: CAWSLGLAGVKDEQFF. Drawing the rest from reference TRBV30 and TRBJ2-1, the complete variable domain is SQTIHQWPATLVQPVGSPLSLECTVEGTSNPNLYWYRQAAGRGLQLLFYSVGIGQISSEVPQNLSASRPQDRQFILSSKKLLLSDSGFYLCAWSLGLAGVKDEQFFGPGTRLTVL.

This clone was seen more than once but under ten times. Other DNA sequences within the sample encode an identical CDR3. The rearrangement links TRBV2 to TRBJ1-5; the D gene is possibly TRBD1 (5 bases). V shed 2 bases and J shed 2 bases, with 7 bases lying between them. This CDR3 has 14 amino acids. Per the germline V gene, CDR1 is SNHLY and CDR2 is FYNNEI. The chain's CDR3 is CASSERDRNQPQHF. CDR3 sequence (DNA): TGTGCCAGCAGTGAAAGGGACCGCAATCAGCCCCAGCATTTT.

This clone was counted a few times. The chain is built from TRBV30 and TRBJ1-1; D is ambiguous. V lost 2 bases, J lost 0 bases, and 13 bases lay in between. This CDR3 has 15 residues. The germline V gene has CDR1 GTSNPN and CDR2 SVGIG (reference sequence). For the CDR3, the DNA is TGTGCCTGGAGTCGCCCGAGGGATTTGAACACTGAAGCTTTCTTT. This sequence encodes CAWSRPRDLNTEAFF.

This chain links TRBV23-1 with TRBJ1-5; 7 nucleotides agree with TRBD1. TRBV23-1 is classed as an ORF, of uncertain function. The CDR3 is made up of 13 amino acids. V lost 2 bases, J lost 7 bases, and 2 bases stayed unmatched. The CDR3 loop reads CASSQQGGQPQHF. DNA for the CDR3: TGCGCCAGCAGTCAACAGGGGGGCCAGCCCCAGCATTTT.

This rearrangement joins TRBV27 to TRBJ2-2, with TRBD1 identical over 11 bases. Germline CDR1 and CDR2: MNHEY and SMNVEV (reference sequence). V lost 5 bases, J lost 5 bases, and 4 bases stayed unmatched. This CDR3 has 15 amino acids. CDR3 amino acids: CASSPGTGGTGELFF. The CDR3 DNA reads as TGTGCCAGCAGTCCCGGGACAGGGGGGACCGGGGAGCTGTTTTTT.

This chain connects TRBV27 to TRBJ1-5; D gene unclear. Looked up from germline, CDR1 is MNHEY and CDR2 is SMNVEV (reference sequence). Trimming cost V 3 bases and J 6 bases, with 12 bases left between them. The CDR3 runs 14 residues. The CDR3 coding sequence is TGTGCCAGCAGTTTTCTTGGGGAGCGTCAGCCCCAGCATTTT. It is translated as CASSFLGERQPQHF.

The chain employs TRBV27 and TRBJ1-2; TRBD1 matches at 7 bases. CDR1 and CDR2 from the germline V gene are MNHEY and SMNVEV (reference sequence). V shed 9 bases, J shed 4 bases, and the junction held 11 bases outside the gene matches. This CDR3 region has 14 residues. In DNA, the CDR3 is TGTGCCAGTACGTACAGGGGACCCACCTATGGCTACACCTTC. It yields the protein CASTYRGPTYGYTF.

V usage is TRBV11-2 and J usage is TRBJ2-2; D assignment may be TRBD1 or TRBD2 (5 bases each). CDR1 is SGHAT and CDR2 is FQNNGV in the germline V gene. The CDR3 length is 14 residues. Trimming removed 5 bases at V and 1 base at J, with 8 bases between. CDR3 sequence reads: CASSRDGNTGELFF. The CDR3 nucleotides read TGTGCCAGCAGCCGGGACGGGAACACCGGGGAGCTGTTTTTT. Supplemented by reference TRBV11-2 and TRBJ2-2, the full variable domain reads EAGVAQSPRYKIIEKRQSVAFWCNPISGHATLYWYQQILGQGPKLLIQFQNNGVVDDSQLPKDRFSAERLKGVDSTLKIQPAKLEDSAVYLCASSRDGNTGELFFGEGSRLTVL.

This chain links TRBV30 with TRBJ1-6; D unresolved. The CDR3 is made up of 14 amino acids. Trimming cost V 2 bases and J 0 bases, with 5 bases left between them. CDR1 GTSNPN and CDR2 SVGIG come from the germline V gene (reference sequence). The CDR3 protein is CAWSRLSYNSPLHF. For the CDR3, the DNA is TGTGCCTGGAGTCGCCTCTCCTATAATTCACCCCTCCACTTT. The variable domain in full, completed from reference TRBV30 and TRBJ1-6, reads SQTIHQWPATLVQPVGSPLSLECTVEGTSNPNLYWYRQAAGRGLQLLFYSVGIGQISSEVPQNLSASRPQDRQFILSSKKLLLSDSGFYLCAWSRLSYNSPLHFGNGTRLTVT.

This clone was seen many times. The chain is built from TRBV2 and TRBJ1-5; the D gene is possibly TRBD1 (6 bases). V lost 7 bases and J 6 bases, leaving 13 bases between the germline ends. Germline lookup yields CDR1 SNHLY and CDR2 FYNNEI. The CDR3 spans 13 residues. CDR3 DNA sequence: TGTGCCAGCACAGGGGAAGCGGGTCAGCCCCAGCATTTT. Translated, it gives CASTGEAGQPQHF.